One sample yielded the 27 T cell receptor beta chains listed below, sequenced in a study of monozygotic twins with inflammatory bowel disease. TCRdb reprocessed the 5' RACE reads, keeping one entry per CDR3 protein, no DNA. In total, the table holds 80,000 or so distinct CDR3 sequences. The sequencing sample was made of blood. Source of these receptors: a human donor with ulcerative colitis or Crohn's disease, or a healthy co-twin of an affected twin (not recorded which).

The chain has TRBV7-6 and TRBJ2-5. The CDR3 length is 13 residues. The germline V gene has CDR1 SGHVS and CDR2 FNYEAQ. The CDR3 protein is CASSLRFQETQYF.

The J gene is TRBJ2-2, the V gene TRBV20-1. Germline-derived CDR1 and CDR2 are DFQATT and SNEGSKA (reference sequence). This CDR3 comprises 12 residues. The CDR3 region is CSASTNTGELFF.

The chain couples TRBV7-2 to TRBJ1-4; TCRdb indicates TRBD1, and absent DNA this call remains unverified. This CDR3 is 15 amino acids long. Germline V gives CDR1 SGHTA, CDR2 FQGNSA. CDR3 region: CASSLVGGGNEKLFF.

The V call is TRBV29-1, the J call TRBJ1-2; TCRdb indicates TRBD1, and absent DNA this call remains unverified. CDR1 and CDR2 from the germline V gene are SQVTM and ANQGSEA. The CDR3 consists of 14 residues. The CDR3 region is CSVSVGQISYGYTF.

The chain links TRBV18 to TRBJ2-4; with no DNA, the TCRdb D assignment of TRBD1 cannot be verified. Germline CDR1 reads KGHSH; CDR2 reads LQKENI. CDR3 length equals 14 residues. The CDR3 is CASSPPSGYDIQYF.

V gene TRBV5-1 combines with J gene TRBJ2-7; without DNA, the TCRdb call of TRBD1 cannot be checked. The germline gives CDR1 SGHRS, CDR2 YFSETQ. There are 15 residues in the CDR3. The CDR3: CASSSYRGLSYEQYF.

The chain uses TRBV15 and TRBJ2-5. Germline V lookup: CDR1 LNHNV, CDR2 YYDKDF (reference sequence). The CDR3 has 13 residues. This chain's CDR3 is CATSRERVGTQYF.

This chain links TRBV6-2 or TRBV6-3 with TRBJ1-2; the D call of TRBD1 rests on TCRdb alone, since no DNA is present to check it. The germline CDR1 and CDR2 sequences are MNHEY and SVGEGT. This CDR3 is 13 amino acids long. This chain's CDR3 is CASSRTVLNGYTF.

CDR3 amino acids: CASSRQGGWDNSPLHF. V and J are TRBV3-1 and TRBJ1-6; TCRdb reports TRBD1, a call that lacks DNA to check it against. This CDR3 spans 16 amino acids. Germline V gene data show CDR1 as LGHDT and CDR2 as YNNKEL (reference sequence).

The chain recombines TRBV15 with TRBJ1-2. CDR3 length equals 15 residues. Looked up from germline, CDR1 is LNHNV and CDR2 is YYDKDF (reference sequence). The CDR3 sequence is CATSRDRGGGYGYTF.

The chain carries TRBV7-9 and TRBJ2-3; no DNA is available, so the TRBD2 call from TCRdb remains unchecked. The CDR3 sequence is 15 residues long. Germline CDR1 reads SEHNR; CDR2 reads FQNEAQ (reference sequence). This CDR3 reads CATKPPGLAPGTQHF.

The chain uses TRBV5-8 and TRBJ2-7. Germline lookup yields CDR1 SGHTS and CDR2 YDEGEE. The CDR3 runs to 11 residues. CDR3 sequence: CASTRTYEQYF. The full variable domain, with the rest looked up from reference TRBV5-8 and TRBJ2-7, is EAGVTQSPTHLIKTRGQQATLRCSPISGHTSVYWYQQALGLGLQFLLWYDEGEERNRGNFPPRFSGRQFPNYSSELNVNALELEDSALYLCASTRTYEQYFGPGTRLTVT.

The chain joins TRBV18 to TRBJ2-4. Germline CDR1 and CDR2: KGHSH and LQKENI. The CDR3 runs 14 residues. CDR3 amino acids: CASSPRLAKNIQYF.

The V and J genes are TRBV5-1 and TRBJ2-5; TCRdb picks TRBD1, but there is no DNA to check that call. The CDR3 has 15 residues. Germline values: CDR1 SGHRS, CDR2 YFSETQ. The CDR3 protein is CASTLGQGPQETQYF.

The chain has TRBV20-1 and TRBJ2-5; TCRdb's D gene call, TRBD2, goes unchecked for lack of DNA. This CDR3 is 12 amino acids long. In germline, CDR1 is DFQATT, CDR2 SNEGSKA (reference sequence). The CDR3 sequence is CSAESQRRTSYF.

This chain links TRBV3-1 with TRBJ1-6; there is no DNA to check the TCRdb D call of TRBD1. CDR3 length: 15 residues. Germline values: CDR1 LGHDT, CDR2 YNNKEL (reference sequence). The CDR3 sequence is CASSPGTDGNSPLHF. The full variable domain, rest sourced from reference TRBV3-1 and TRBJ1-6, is DTAVSQTPKYLVTQMGNDKSIKCEQNLGHDTMYWYKQDSKKFLKIMFSYNNKELIINETVPNRFSPKSPDKAHLNLHINSLELGDSAVYFCASSPGTDGNSPLHFGNGTRLTVT.

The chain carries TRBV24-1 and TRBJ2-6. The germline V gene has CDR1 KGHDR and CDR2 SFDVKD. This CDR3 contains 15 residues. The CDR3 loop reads CATSDRFSGANVLTF.

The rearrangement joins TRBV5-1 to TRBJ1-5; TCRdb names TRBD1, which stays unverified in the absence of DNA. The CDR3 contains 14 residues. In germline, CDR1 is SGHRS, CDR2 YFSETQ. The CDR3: CASSPDSQRQPQHF.

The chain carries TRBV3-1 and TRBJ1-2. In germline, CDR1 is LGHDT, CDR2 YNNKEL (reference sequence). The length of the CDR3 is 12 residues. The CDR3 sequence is CASSPGSWGYTF.

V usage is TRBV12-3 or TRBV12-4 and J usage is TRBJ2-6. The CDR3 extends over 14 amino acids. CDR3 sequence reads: CASRQSSGANVLTF.

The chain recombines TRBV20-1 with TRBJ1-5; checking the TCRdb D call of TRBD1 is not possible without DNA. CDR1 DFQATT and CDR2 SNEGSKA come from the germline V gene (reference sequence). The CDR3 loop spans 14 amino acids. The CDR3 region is CSANPGGRNQPQHF.

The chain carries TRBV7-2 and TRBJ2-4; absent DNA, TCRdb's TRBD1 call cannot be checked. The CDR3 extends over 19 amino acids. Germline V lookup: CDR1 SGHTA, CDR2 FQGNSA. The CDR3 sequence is CASSSAFVGAVGAKNIQYF.

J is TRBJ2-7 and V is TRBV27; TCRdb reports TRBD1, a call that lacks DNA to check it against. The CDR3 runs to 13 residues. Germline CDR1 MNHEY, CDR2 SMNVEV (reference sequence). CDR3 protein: CASSSGDSYEQYF.

This CDR3 reads CASSRGQQETQYF. The rearrangement joins TRBV7-3 to TRBJ2-5. The CDR3 sequence is 13 residues long. Germline values: CDR1 SGHTA, CDR2 FQGTGA.

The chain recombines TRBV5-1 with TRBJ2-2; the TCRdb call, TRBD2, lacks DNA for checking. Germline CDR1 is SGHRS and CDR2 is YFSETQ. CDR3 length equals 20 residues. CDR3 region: CASSLVPWTSGGRNTGELFF. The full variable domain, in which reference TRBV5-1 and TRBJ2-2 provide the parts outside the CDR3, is KAGVTQTPRYLIKTRGQQVTLSCSPISGHRSVSWYQQTPGQGLQFLFEYFSETQRNKGNFPGRFSGRQFSNSRSEMNVSTLELGDSALYLCASSLVPWTSGGRNTGELFFGEGSRLTVL.

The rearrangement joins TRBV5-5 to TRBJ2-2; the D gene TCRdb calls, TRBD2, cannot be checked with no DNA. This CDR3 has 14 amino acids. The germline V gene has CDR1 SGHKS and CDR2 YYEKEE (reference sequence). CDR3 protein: CASSAITSGGELFF. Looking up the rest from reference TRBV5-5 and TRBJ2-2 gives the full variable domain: DAGVTQSPTHLIKTRGQQVTLRCSPISGHKSVSWYQQVLGQGPQFIFQYYEKEERGRGNFPDRFSARQFPNYSSELNVNALLLGDSALYLCASSAITSGGELFFGEGSRLTVL.

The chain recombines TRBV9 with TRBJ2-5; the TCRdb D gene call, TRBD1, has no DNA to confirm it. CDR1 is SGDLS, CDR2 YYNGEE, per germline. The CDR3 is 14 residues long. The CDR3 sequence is CASSGSRAQETQYF. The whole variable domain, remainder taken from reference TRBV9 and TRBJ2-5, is DSGVTQTPKHLITATGQRVTLRCSPRSGDLSVYWYQQSLDQGLQFLIQYYNGEERAKGNILERFSAQQFPDLHSELNLSSLELGDSALYFCASSGSRAQETQYFGPGTRLLVL.